This T cell receptor (delta chain) was recorded in a study of gamma-delta T cells after stem cell transplantation. TCRdb reapplied CATT to the RT-PCR reads. In the table there are approximately 1,400 delta-chain clones, 4.5% to 7% of which are singletons. This TCR was recovered from a human donor. It is not recorded whose cells these are; they may come from a transplant donor. The specimen sequenced was gamma-delta T cells.

Written as DNA, the CDR3 is TGTGCCTGTGACAACCTGGGGGATCAGGACGATAAACTCATCTTT. This encodes CACDNLGDQDDKLIF. V is TRDV2 and J is TRDJ1; the match to TRDD3 covers 9 bases. The germline V gene has CDR1 GEAIGNYY and CDR2 EKD. The CDR3 is made up of 15 amino acids. V was clipped by 2 bases and J by 4 bases; unmatched bases: 7.